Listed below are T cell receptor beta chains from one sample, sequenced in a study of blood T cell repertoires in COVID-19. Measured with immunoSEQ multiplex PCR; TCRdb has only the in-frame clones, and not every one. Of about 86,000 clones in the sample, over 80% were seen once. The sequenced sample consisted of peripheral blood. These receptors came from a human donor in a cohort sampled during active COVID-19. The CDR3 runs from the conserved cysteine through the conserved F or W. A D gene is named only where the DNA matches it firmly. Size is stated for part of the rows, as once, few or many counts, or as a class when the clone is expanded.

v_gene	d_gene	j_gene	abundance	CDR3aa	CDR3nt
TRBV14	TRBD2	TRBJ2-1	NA	CASTLGLAGGDEQFF	TGTGCCAGCACCCTGGGACTAGCGGGAGGGGATGAGCAGTTCTTC
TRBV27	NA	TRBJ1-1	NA	CASSLRYEVRGKDTEAFF	TGTGCCAGCAGTCTAAGATACGAGGTGAGAGGGAAGGACACTGAAGCTTTCTTT
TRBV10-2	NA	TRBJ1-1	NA	CASSESGDREAFF	TGCGCCAGCAGTGAGTCCGGAGACAGGGAAGCTTTCTTT
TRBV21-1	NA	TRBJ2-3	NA	CASSKRIGACPFTDTQYF	TGTGCCAGCAGCAAAAGGATTGGAGCGTGTCCGTTCACAGATACGCAGTATTTT
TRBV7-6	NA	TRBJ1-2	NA	CASSFQGFYGYTF	TGTGCCAGCAGCTTTCAGGGCTTCTATGGCTACACCTTC
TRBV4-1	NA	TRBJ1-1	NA	CASSQDNNQFQRDTEAFF	TGCGCCAGCAGCCAAGATAATAATCAGTTTCAGAGGGACACTGAAGCTTTCTTT
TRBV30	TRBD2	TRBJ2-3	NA	CATGGADTQYF	TGTGCGACGGGAGGGGCAGATACGCAGTATTTT
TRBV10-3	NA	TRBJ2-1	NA	CAISLTGGGTGDEQFF	TGTGCCATCAGCCTCACGGGGGGCGGGACTGGAGATGAGCAGTTCTTC
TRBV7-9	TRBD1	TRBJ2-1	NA	CASSSGGSYNEQFF	TGTGCCAGCAGCTCAGGGGGCTCCTACAATGAGCAGTTCTTC
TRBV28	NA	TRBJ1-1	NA	CASLPGGLENTEAFF	TGTGCCAGTCTACCCGGGGGGCTCGAGAACACTGAAGCTTTCTTT
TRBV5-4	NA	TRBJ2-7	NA	CASSFQGFREQYF	TGTGCCAGCAGCTTTCAGGGTTTTCGGGAGCAGTACTTC
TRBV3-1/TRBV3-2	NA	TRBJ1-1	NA	CASRPSDRMNTEAFF	TGTGCCAGCAGGCCCTCGGACAGAATGAACACTGAAGCTTTCTTT
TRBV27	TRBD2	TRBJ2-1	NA	CASSPGRARSYNEQFF	TGTGCCAGCAGCCCCGGGAGGGCCCGCTCCTACAATGAGCAGTTCTTC
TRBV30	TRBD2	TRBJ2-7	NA	CAWDRLAGYDEQYF	TGTGCCTGGGATCGTTTAGCGGGATACGACGAGCAGTACTTC
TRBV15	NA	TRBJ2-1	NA	CATSRGRQQGNEQFF	TGTGCCACCAGCAGAGGGCGACAGCAAGGCAATGAGCAGTTCTTC
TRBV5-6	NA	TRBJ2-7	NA	CASSLRRAYEQYF	TGTGCCAGCAGCTTGAGGAGGGCCTACGAGCAGTACTTC
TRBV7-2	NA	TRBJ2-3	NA	CASSLGPGALGTDTQYF	TGTGCCAGCAGCTTAGGCCCAGGGGCTTTAGGCACAGATACGCAGTATTTT
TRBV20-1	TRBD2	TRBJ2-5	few	CSASVASGDATQYF	TGCAGTGCTAGTGTGGCTAGCGGGGACGCGACCCAGTACTTC
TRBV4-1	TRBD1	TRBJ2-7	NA	CASSLFGTGGGSEQYF	TGCGCCAGCAGCTTATTCGGGACAGGGGGGGGTTCCGAGCAGTACTTC
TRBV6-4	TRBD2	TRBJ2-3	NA	CASSWGLAGGPSTDTQYF	TGTGCCAGCAGTTGGGGGCTAGCGGGAGGGCCGAGCACAGATACGCAGTATTTT
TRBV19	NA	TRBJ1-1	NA	CASSIEGRSVNTEAFF	TGTGCCAGTAGTATAGAGGGCAGATCGGTTAACACTGAAGCTTTCTTT
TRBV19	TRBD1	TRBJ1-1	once	CASSSPGQPNTEAFF	TGTGCCAGTAGTTCTCCGGGACAGCCGAACACTGAAGCTTTCTTT
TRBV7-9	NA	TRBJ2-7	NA	CASSHPVGVPSNEQYF	TGTGCCAGCAGCCACCCTGTCGGGGTCCCCTCGAACGAGCAGTACTTC
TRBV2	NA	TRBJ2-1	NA	CASEGLARYNEQFF	TGTGCCAGCGAAGGGCTAGCGCGTTACAATGAGCAGTTCTTC
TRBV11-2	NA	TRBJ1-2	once	CASSLAPGGLYGYTF	TGTGCCAGCAGCCTAGCCCCGGGGGGCCTCTATGGCTACACCTTC
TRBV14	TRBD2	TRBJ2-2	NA	CASSQRLAGNTGELFF	TGTGCCAGCAGCCAAAGGCTAGCGGGGAACACCGGGGAGCTGTTTTTT
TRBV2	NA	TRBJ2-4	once	CASSYKNIQYF	TGTGCCAGCAGTTATAAAAACATTCAGTACTTC
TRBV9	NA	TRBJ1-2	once	CASSVLGRANYGYTF	TGTGCCAGCAGCGTACTGGGCAGAGCTAACTATGGCTACACCTTC
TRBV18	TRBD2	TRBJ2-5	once	CASSPPPASGEETQYF	TGTGCCAGCTCACCACCCCCGGCTAGCGGAGAAGAGACCCAGTACTTC
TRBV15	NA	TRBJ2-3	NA	CATSRDPGNTDTQYF	TGTGCCACCAGCAGAGATCCGGGTAACACAGATACGCAGTATTTT
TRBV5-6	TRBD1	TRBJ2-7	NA	CASSLGTGHHEQYF	TGTGCCAGCAGCTTGGGGACAGGGCACCACGAGCAGTACTTC
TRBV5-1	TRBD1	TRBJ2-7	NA	CASSSRQGGRLEQYF	TGCGCCAGCAGCTCCCGACAGGGGGGAAGGCTCGAGCAGTACTTC
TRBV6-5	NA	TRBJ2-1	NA	CASSRGSGYNEQFF	TGTGCCAGCAGTCGGGGTAGCGGATATAATGAGCAGTTCTTC
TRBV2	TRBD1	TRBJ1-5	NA	CASTRTGSGQPQHF	TGTGCCAGCACCCGGACAGGTTCAGGGCAGCCCCAGCATTTT
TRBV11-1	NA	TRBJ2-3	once	CASSLQGRIDTQYF	TGTGCCAGCAGCTTACAGGGGCGGATAGATACGCAGTATTTT
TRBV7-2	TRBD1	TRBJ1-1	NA	CASSANRGQAFF	TGTGCCAGCAGCGCCAACAGGGGCCAAGCTTTCTTT
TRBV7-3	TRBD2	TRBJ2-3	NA	CASSLKAGGYPTTSTDTQYF	TGTGCCAGCAGCTTAAAAGCGGGAGGATACCCAACTACTAGCACAGATACGCAGTATTTT
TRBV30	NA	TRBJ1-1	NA	CAWSTGPPVGEAFF	TGTGCCTGGAGTACTGGGCCGCCGGTGGGTGAAGCTTTCTTT
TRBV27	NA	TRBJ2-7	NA	CASSLGGTEQYF	TGTGCCAGCAGTTTAGGGGGGACGGAGCAGTACTTC
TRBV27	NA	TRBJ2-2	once	CASSPGWGQGELFF	TGTGCCAGCAGCCCTGGTTGGGGGCAGGGGGAGCTGTTTTTT
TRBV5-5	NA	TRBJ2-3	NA	CASSTGAAGGGTDTQYF	TGTGCCAGCAGCACAGGGGCGGCGGGGGGCGGTACAGATACGCAGTATTTT
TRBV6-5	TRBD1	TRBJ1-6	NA	CASSRAGTGVSPLHF	TGTGCCAGCAGTAGAGCCGGGACAGGGGTTTCACCCCTCCACTTT